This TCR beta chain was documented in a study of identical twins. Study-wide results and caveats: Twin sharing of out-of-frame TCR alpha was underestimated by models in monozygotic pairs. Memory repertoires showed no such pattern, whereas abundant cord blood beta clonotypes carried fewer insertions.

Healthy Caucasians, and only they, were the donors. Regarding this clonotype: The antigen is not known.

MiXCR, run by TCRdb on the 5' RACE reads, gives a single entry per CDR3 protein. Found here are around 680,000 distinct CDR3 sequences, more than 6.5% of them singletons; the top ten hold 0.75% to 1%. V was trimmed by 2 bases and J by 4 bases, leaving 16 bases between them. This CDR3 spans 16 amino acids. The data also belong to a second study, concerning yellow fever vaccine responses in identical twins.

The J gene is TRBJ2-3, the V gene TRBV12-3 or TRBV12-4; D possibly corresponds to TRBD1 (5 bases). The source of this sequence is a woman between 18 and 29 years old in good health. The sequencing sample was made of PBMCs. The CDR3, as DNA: TGTGCCAGCAGTTTACCCTCTCCACCAGGGCCAGATACGCAGTATTTT. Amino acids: CASSLPSPPGPDTQYF.